The 29 T cell receptor beta chains below all came from one sample that was sequenced in a study of cytomegalovirus exposure and HLA in healthy donors (dated by TCRdb to 2016 to 2017). The library was made by the immunoSEQ multiplex PCR assay. The multiplex PCR relied on a mix of 60 forward primers for TCR Vbeta segments and 13 reverse primers for TCR Jbeta segments. In its TCRdb copy, this immuneACCESS table keeps in-frame sequences only and misses some clones. Where compared with another copy, unresolved V genes explain less than half of these, and the others have no known cause. The table for this sample lists roughly 100,000 clones; 75% to 80% of them were counted only once. 4.5% to 7% of the sample rests with the top ten. Sequenced: PBMCs. The receptors derive from a man aged 60-69 years in good health and CMV-seropositive.

The chain carries TRBV4-1 and TRBJ2-5; 8 nucleotides line up with TRBD1. From germline, CDR1 is MGHRA and CDR2 YSYEKL. Trimming cost V 3 bases and J 1 base; bases outside gene matches: 1. The CDR3 is made up of 14 amino acids. CDR3 DNA sequence: TGCGCCAGCAGCCAGGACAGGGCCCAAGAGACCCAGTACTTC. This codes for CASSQDRAQETQYF.

The gene calls are TRBV13 and TRBJ1-2, with TRBD1 matching over 9 bases. CDR3 length: 14 amino acids. Germline loops: CDR1 PRHDT, CDR2 FYEKMQ (reference sequence). V lost 5 bases, J lost 6 bases, and 7 bases stayed unmatched. The chain's CDR3 is CASSPTGQGNGYTF. The CDR3 DNA follows: TGTGCCAGCAGCCCAACTGGACAGGGGAATGGCTACACCTTC. The complete variable domain, with remaining parts taken from reference TRBV13 and TRBJ1-2, reads AAGVIQSPRHLIKEKRETATLKCYPIPRHDTVYWYQQGPGQDPQFLISFYEKMQSDKGSIPDRFSAQQFSDYHSELNMSSLELGDSALYFCASSPTGQGNGYTFGSGTRLTVV.

This clone has a single count. The chain combines TRBV10-3 with TRBJ2-1; weak D call: TRBD1 (5 bases). V was shortened by 0 bases and J by 7 bases, with 13 bases between the two germline ends. Germline lookup yields CDR1 ENHRY and CDR2 SYGVKD. CDR3 size: 15 residues. The CDR3 nucleotides read TGTGCCATCAGTGAGTCCCTCGCCAGGGCAAATGAGCAGTTCTTC. It translates to CAISESLARANEQFF.

This chain uses TRBV10-3 with TRBJ1-4; unclear D gene. CDR3 length: 14 amino acids. The V end lost 4 bases, the J end lost 0 bases, and 6 bases lay between the germline ends. In germline, CDR1 is ENHRY, CDR2 SYGVKD. The CDR3 bases are TGTGCCATCAGTGCAGGTGCAACTAATGAAAAACTGTTTTTT. Translating gives CAISAGATNEKLFF.

The chain carries TRBV5-3 and TRBJ1-6; 9 bases fit TRBD1. TRBV5-3 is sorted into the ORF group, with uncertain function. V was clipped by 1 base and J by 0 bases; unmatched bases: 8. This CDR3 comprises 19 residues. Written as DNA, the CDR3 is TGTGCCAGAAGCTTGATATCCGGGACAGGGAGCTCCTATAATTCACCCCTCCACTTT. It is translated as CARSLISGTGSSYNSPLHF.

This clone was seen a single time. CDR3 nucleotides: TGCGCCAGCAGCCGGGACAGCTACGAGCAGTACTTC. This codes for CASSRDSYEQYF. V usage is TRBV5-1 and J usage is TRBJ2-7; TRBD1 aligns across 7 bases. Germline-derived CDR1 and CDR2 are SGHRS and YFSETQ. The CDR3 has 12 amino acids. J was trimmed by 3 bases and V by 4 bases; bases with no gene match: 1.

The chain couples TRBV5-1 to TRBJ1-4; 7 bases fit TRBD1. The trim removed 2 bases at V and 5 bases at J, leaving 3 bases unmatched. The CDR3 totals 14 residues. The germline CDR1 and CDR2 sequences are SGHRS and YFSETQ. For the CDR3, the DNA is TGCGCCAGCAGCTTCGGACAGGAAAATGAAAAACTGTTTTTT. Amino acid sequence: CASSFGQENEKLFF.

The chain links TRBV12-5 to TRBJ2-5; 9 positions agree with TRBD1. Germline-derived CDR1 and CDR2 are LGHNT and FRNRAP. V lost 5 bases and J lost 4; bases outside the gene matches: 5. CDR3 length: 14 residues. The CDR3 DNA reads as TGTGCTAGTGGTCCGGGACAGGGTGTAGAGACCCAGTACTTC. Encoded protein: CASGPGQGVETQYF.

The sample holds a few counts of this clone. The V and J genes are TRBV19 and TRBJ1-1; D unclear. Germline V CDR1 and CDR2: LNHDA, SQIVND (reference sequence). Trimming shortened V by 3 bases and J by 5 bases, and 10 bases separated the two germline ends. The CDR3 is 13 residues long. The CDR3 DNA sequence: TGTGCCAGTAGTATCGTGGAGGGAACTGAAGCTTTCTTT. Its protein product is CASSIVEGTEAFF.

This chain uses TRBV14 with TRBJ1-6, with D unresolved. Germline assignment: CDR1 SGHDN and CDR2 FVKESK. Deletions cut 1 base from V and 10 bases from J, with 17 bases between. CDR3 length: 16 residues. CDR3 amino acids: CASSQARSRIRSPLHF. CDR3 nucleotide sequence: TGTGCCAGCAGCCAAGCCCGGTCCCGTATACGATCACCCCTCCACTTT.

CDR3 residues: CASSPFTGPKEPQHF. The CDR3 DNA is TGTGCCAGCTCACCTTTTACAGGACCGAAGGAGCCCCAGCATTTT. This chain links TRBV18 with TRBJ1-5; possible D gene TRBD1, 5 bases. The CDR3 is made up of 15 amino acids. Looked up from germline, CDR1 is KGHSH and CDR2 is LQKENI. V was trimmed by 3 bases and J by 8 bases, leaving 17 bases between them.

The chain carries TRBV15 and TRBJ1-1; D not certain. With 0 bases removed from V and 5 bases from J, the gap between germline ends came to 4 bases. CDR1 is LNHNV, CDR2 YYDKDF, per germline (reference sequence). This CDR3 has 12 amino acids. The CDR3, as DNA: TGTGCCACCAGCAGAGATCGTACTGAAGCTTTCTTT. This gives the protein CATSRDRTEAFF.

The chain joins TRBV6-1 to TRBJ1-1; no reliable D call. The CDR3 length is 14 residues. Per the germline V gene, CDR1 is MNHNS and CDR2 is SASEGT. V was cut by 4 bases and J by 4 bases, with 13 bases left in between. CDR3 region: CASSALPGSTEAFF. CDR3 DNA: TGTGCCAGCAGTGCGCTTCCCGGGAGCACTGAAGCTTTCTTT.

Only one count was recorded for this clone. J is TRBJ1-2 and V is TRBV6-5, with D possibly matching TRBD1 (6 bases). The CDR3 spans 13 residues. Trimming removed 6 bases at V and 2 bases at J, with 10 bases between. Germline CDR1 reads MNHEY; CDR2 reads SVGAGI. CDR3 loop: CASSSDRNYGYTF. Written as DNA, the CDR3 is TGTGCCAGCAGCTCCGACAGGAACTATGGCTACACCTTC.

This chain connects TRBV7-8 to TRBJ2-6; maybe TRBD1 (5 bases). Germline loops: CDR1 SGHVS, CDR2 FQNEAQ. This CDR3 is 17 amino acids long. V lost 5 bases, J lost 4 bases, and 18 bases lay in between. The chain's CDR3 is CASSQAPQGLGANVLTF. The CDR3 nucleotides read TGTGCCAGCAGCCAAGCACCGCAGGGTCTGGGGGCCAACGTCCTGACTTTC.

The gene calls are TRBV7-7 and TRBJ2-5; tentatively, D is TRBD1 (6 bases). V was clipped by 5 bases and J by 3 bases, with 13 bases between them. There are 14 residues in the CDR3. Germline V CDR1 and CDR2: SSHAT, FNYEAQ (reference sequence). This CDR3 reads CASSPRTAEETQYF. CDR3 nucleotides: TGTGCCAGCAGCCCACGGACAGCCGAAGAGACCCAGTACTTC. Supplemented by reference TRBV7-7 and TRBJ2-5, the full variable domain reads GAGVSQSPRYKVTKRGQDVTLRCDPISSHATLYWYQQALGQGPEFLTYFNYEAQPDKSGLPSDRFSAERPEGSISTLTIQRTEQRDSAMYRCASSPRTAEETQYFGPGTRLLVL.

This clone was detected a few times. The chain is built from TRBV6-1 and TRBJ2-3; maybe TRBD1 (6 bases). Germline loops: CDR1 MNHNS, CDR2 SASEGT. V lost 5 bases and J lost 0, with 9 bases in between. The CDR3 runs 14 residues. The CDR3 loop is CASSHRDSTDTQYF. CDR3 in DNA: TGTGCCAGCAGTCACAGGGACAGCACAGATACGCAGTATTTT.

CDR3 DNA sequence: TGCGCCAGCAGCTTGGGACAGGGTGCGGCTTTCTTT. Translated, it gives CASSLGQGAAFF. This rearrangement joins TRBV5-1 to TRBJ1-1; 7 bases are shared with TRBD1. CDR1 and CDR2 from the germline V gene are SGHRS and YFSETQ. V was clipped by 0 bases and J by 11 bases; unmatched bases: 4. CDR3 length: 12 residues.

The rearrangement uses TRBV19 and TRBJ2-3; D unresolved. The CDR3 has 13 amino acids. The V end was cut by 7 bases, the J end by 2 bases, with 10 bases between. The V gene's germline CDR1 is LNHDA and CDR2 SQIVND (reference sequence). CDR3 amino acids: CASKESFTDTQYF. For the CDR3, the DNA is TGTGCCAGTAAAGAGAGCTTCACAGATACGCAGTATTTT.

This clone has more than one count but fewer than ten. The rearrangement uses TRBV9 and TRBJ1-1; maybe TRBD1 (6 bases). The CDR3 contains 12 residues. Germline-derived CDR1 and CDR2 are SGDLS and YYNGEE. V was clipped by 4 bases and J by 6 bases, with 10 bases between them. CDR3 DNA sequence: TGTGCCAGCAGCCCACAGGGCCCTGAAGCTTTCTTT. Amino acids: CASSPQGPEAFF.

The CDR3 is CASSLDSGSVNNEQFF. As DNA, the CDR3 is TGTGCCAGCAGCTTGGATTCGGGTAGCGTAAACAATGAGCAGTTCTTC. The chain recombines TRBV5-6 with TRBJ2-1, with D possibly being TRBD2 (5 bases). Trimming removed 0 bases at V and 5 bases at J, with 15 bases between. The CDR3 contains 16 residues. Per the germline V gene, CDR1 is SGHDT and CDR2 is YYEEEE.

The chain joins TRBV28 to TRBJ2-7; a weak D match, TRBD2 (5 bases). Trimming removed 5 bases at V and 0 bases at J, with 17 bases between. Germline V CDR1 and CDR2: MDHEN, SYDVKM. The CDR3 is 16 amino acids. The CDR3 nucleotides are TGTGCCAGCAGTCTAGGGAGAGACACAGTCTCCTACGAGCAGTACTTC. Its protein product is CASSLGRDTVSYEQYF.

In its sample, this clone was seen a few times. The V call is TRBV25-1, the J call TRBJ2-1, with D tentatively TRBD1 (6 bases). The CDR3 has 15 residues. V was trimmed by 1 base and J by 7 bases, leaving 14 bases between them. Germline V gene sequence: CDR1 MGHDK, CDR2 SYGVNS. Here the CDR3 DNA reads TGTGCCAGCAGTGAATCTCGGACAGTTCCAAATGAGCAGTTCTTC. Its protein product is CASSESRTVPNEQFF.

V usage is TRBV4-1 and J usage is TRBJ2-3; D not resolved. The V end was cut by 4 bases, the J end by 2 bases, with 16 bases between. The CDR3 is 16 amino acids. Per germline, CDR1 MGHRA and CDR2 YSYEKL. DNA for the CDR3: TGCGCCAGCAGCCTCGCTAACGGGTTACTCACAGATACGCAGTATTTT. It codes for CASSLANGLLTDTQYF.

The chain carries TRBV6-1 and TRBJ2-7; D uncertain. This CDR3 spans 12 amino acids. Looked up from germline, CDR1 is MNHNS and CDR2 is SASEGT. V was trimmed by 7 bases and J by 2 bases, leaving 9 bases between them. The DNA for the CDR3 is TGTGCCAGCAAGGCGGTTCCCTACGAGCAGTACTTC. It encodes CASKAVPYEQYF.

The CDR3: CASSPNPGNTEAFF. In DNA form, the CDR3 reads TGCGCCAGCAGCCCAAACCCAGGGAACACTGAAGCTTTCTTT. The chain employs TRBV5-1 and TRBJ1-1; no firm D call. V was pared by 4 bases and J by 1 base, with 11 bases between. This CDR3 has 14 residues. Germline CDR1 SGHRS, CDR2 YFSETQ.

The chain has TRBV11-3 and TRBJ2-5, with D uncertain. The tail of the sequence fits TRBJ2-7 better, so the J call may be wrong. CDR3 length equals 13 residues. The germline CDR1 and CDR2 sequences are SGHNT and YENEEA. CDR3 loop: CASSLDEVHEQYF. CDR3 DNA: TGTGCCAGCAGCTTAGATGAGGTCCACGAGCAGTACTTC.

The rearrangement joins TRBV10-2 to TRBJ2-5, with D perhaps TRBD1 (6 bases). The J call is doubtful: the DNA matches TRBJ2-7 better. The CDR3 extends over 16 amino acids. Germline V gene sequence: CDR1 WSHSY, CDR2 SAAADI. CDR3 loop: CASSDPLRTALDEQYF. The CDR3 bases are TGCGCCAGCAGTGATCCTCTTCGGACAGCGTTGGACGAGCAGTACTTC.

J is TRBJ2-3 and V is TRBV10-1; possible D gene TRBD1, 6 bases. Germline-derived CDR1 and CDR2 are WNHNN and SYGVQD (reference sequence). The CDR3 is 14 amino acids. Trimming left V 2 bases short and J 4 bases short, with 10 bases between. The CDR3 bases are TGCGCCAGCAGTGAGGGACAGTCACCAGATACGCAGTATTTT. Its protein product is CASSEGQSPDTQYF.